This T cell receptor beta chain derives from a study of shared clonotypes between healthy human individuals. Study findings and constraints: The study generally estimated greater richness for naive than memory subsets.

As defined, naive CD8 cells were CD45RO-negative and positively selected for CCR7, with terminally differentiated effector memory CD45RA+ cells excluded. On sorted subsets, replicate PCRs used roughly 220 ng DNA, or some 27,000 T cell genomes. Sequencing was performed with immunoSEQ multiplex PCR; in TCRdb, only in-frame clones are kept and a portion is missing. The profile shows millions of clones, approximately 94% of them singletons. The CDR3 covers 11 residues. Germline V gives CDR1 DFQATT, CDR2 SNEGSKA (reference sequence). V lost 8 bases and J 6 bases, leaving 13 bases between the germline ends. Notes on this clone: Its target is unknown.

Sample: naive CD8+ T cells sorted from blood. The rearrangement joins TRBV20-1 to TRBJ1-2; D remains ambiguous. The clonotype originates from a man between 18 and 35 years old in good health. CDR3 nucleotides: TGCAGTCCCGAGGGCCGTGATGGCTACACCTTC. This encodes CSPEGRDGYTF.